One sample yielded the 5 T cell receptor beta chains listed below, sequenced in a study of a mutant IDH1 vaccine in newly diagnosed glioma. Time point specified: week 11, during vaccination. All doses held 300 ug of mutant IDH1 20-mer peptide, with topical imiquimod. Their antigens are not known. Here immunoSEQ multiplex PCR was the method, and the copy in TCRdb shows in-frame clones only, minus some. The data contain 20,000 to 25,000 clones, 85% to 90% of them singletons. The starting material was PBMCs, obtained from a glioma patient whose treatment included an IDH1 peptide vaccine. These receptors came from a woman aged 40 to 55 with glioma.

The chain carries TRBV7-2 and TRBJ1-2; tentatively, D is TRBD1 (5 bases). Germline CDR1 is SGHTA and CDR2 is FQGNSA. Trimming pared 0 bases from V and 8 bases from J, leaving 10 bases between. The CDR3 is 13 residues long. The CDR3 loop reads CASSLARDLGYTF. CDR3 DNA: TGTGCCAGCAGCTTAGCGCGGGACTTAGGCTACACCTTC.

The genes are TRBV29-1 and TRBJ1-2; the match to TRBD1 covers 7 bases. Germline CDR1 is SQVTM and CDR2 is ANQGSEA. CDR3 length equals 15 residues. Losses at the gene ends were 4 bases for V and 0 bases for J; bases not matched to a gene: 8. This CDR3 is CSVVDRAESNYGYTF. The CDR3 region has the DNA TGCAGCGTTGTTGACAGGGCTGAATCTAACTATGGCTACACCTTC.

The chain has TRBV6-1 and TRBJ2-7; weak D call: TRBD1 (6 bases). Germline V CDR1 and CDR2: MNHNS, SASEGT. CDR3 length equals 12 residues. V was pared by 8 bases and J by 6 bases, with 14 bases between. CDR3 protein: CASWGHQIEQYF. DNA for the CDR3: TGTGCCAGCTGGGGGCACCAGATCGAGCAGTACTTC.

A single count supports this clone. The CDR3 sequence is CASSRQQGAQGYGYTF. The CDR3 nucleotides read TGTGCCAGCTCACGGCAACAGGGGGCGCAAGGCTATGGCTACACCTTC. The V and J genes are TRBV18 and TRBJ1-2, with TRBD1 matching over 9 bases. This CDR3 is built from 16 residues. Looked up from germline, CDR1 is KGHSH and CDR2 is LQKENI. The V segment lost 4 bases and the J segment 4 bases; nucleotides outside the gene matches: 10.

V usage is TRBV2 and J usage is TRBJ1-5; the D is unclear. The germline CDR1 and CDR2 sequences are SNHLY and FYNNEI. Trimming shortened V by 6 bases and J by 0 bases, and 9 bases separated the two germline ends. CDR3 length equals 14 residues. The CDR3 loop reads CASREDISNQPQHF. In DNA, the CDR3 is TGTGCCAGCAGGGAGGATATTAGCAATCAGCCCCAGCATTTT.